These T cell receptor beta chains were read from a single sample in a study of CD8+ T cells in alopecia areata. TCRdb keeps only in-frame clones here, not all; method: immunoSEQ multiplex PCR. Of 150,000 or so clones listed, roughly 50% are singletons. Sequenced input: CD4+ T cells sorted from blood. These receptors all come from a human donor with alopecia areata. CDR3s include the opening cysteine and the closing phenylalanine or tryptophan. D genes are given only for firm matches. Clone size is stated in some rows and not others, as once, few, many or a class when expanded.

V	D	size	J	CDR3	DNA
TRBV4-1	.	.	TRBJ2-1	CASSGTSYNEQFF	TGCGCCAGCAGCGGGACTTCCTACAATGAGCAGTTCTTC
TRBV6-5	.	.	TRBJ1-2	CASSYSGTYGYTF	TGTGCCAGCAGTTACTCTGGGACCTATGGCTACACCTTC
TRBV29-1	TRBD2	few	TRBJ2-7	CSVVIAGGGVEQYF	TGCAGCGTTGTAATAGCGGGAGGAGGGGTCGAGCAGTACTTC
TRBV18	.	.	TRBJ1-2	CASSLRDGYGYTF	TGTGCCAGCTCACTCCGGGACGGTTATGGCTACACCTTC
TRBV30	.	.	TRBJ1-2	CAWRENRDNGYTF	TGTGCCTGGAGAGAAAACCGGGACAACGGCTACACCTTC
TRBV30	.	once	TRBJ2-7	CAWSVRGHEQYF	TGTGCCTGGAGTGTGAGGGGACACGAGCAGTACTTC
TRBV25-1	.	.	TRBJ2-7	CASIFQVGEQYF	TGTGCCAGCATATTTCAGGTGGGCGAGCAGTACTTC
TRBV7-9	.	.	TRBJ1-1	CASSLSRGTEAFF	TGTGCCAGCAGCTTAAGCAGGGGCACTGAAGCTTTCTTT
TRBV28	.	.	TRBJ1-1	CASSAGHETSAFF	TGTGCCAGCAGTGCCGGACACGAGACATCGGCTTTCTTT
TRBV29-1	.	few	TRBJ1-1	CSGTMNTEAFF	TGCTCCGGCACCATGAACACTGAAGCTTTCTTT
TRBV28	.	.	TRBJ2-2	CASRDYGNTGELFF	TGTGCCAGCAGGGACTACGGGAACACCGGGGAGCTGTTTTTT
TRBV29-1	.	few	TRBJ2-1	CSVDEEQFF	TGCAGCGTTGATGAAGAGCAGTTCTTC
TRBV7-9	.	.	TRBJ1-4	CASSLAGQTLTNEKLFF	TGTGCCAGCAGCTTGGCGGGGCAGACCTTAACTAATGAAAAACTGTTTTTT
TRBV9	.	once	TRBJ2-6	CASSVAGANVLTF	TGTGCCAGCAGCGTGGCCGGGGCCAACGTCCTGACTTTC
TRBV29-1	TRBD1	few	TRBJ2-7	CSVRTGVEQYF	TGCAGCGTCCGCACAGGGGTCGAGCAGTACTTC
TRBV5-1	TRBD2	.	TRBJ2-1	CASSFASGDNEQFF	TGCGCCAGCAGCTTCGCTAGCGGGGACAATGAGCAGTTCTTC
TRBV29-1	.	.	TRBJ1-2	CSVAMGTHSYGYTF	TGCAGCGTTGCCATGGGAACCCATTCCTATGGCTACACCTTC
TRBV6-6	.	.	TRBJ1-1	CASSSTLMNTEAFF	TGTGCCAGCAGTTCGACACTGATGAACACTGAAGCTTTCTTT
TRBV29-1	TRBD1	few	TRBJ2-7	CSGLRDRGYEQYF	TGCAGCGGGCTCCGGGACAGGGGCTACGAGCAGTACTTC
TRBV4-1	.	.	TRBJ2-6	CASSHQLPGGANVLTF	TGCGCCAGCAGCCACCAACTCCCGGGGGGGGCCAACGTCCTGACTTTC
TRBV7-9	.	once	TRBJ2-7	CASSFFTGFEQYF	TGTGCCAGCAGCTTCTTCACAGGGTTCGAGCAGTACTTC
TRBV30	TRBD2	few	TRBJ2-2	CAWSGGTSGTGELFF	TGTGCCTGGAGTGGCGGGACTAGCGGGACCGGGGAGCTGTTTTTT
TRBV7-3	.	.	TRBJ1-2	CASSSRAGGASGYTF	TGTGCCAGCAGCTCCCGGGCTGGGGGCGCTTCTGGCTACACCTTC
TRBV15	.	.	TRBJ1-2	CATSTGGIYGYTF	TGTGCCACCAGCACGGGGGGGATCTATGGCTACACCTTC
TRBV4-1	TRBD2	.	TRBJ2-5	CASIDLAGETQYF	TGCGCCAGCATAGATCTAGCGGGAGAGACCCAGTACTTC
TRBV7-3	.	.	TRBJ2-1	CASSPRPDNEQFF	TGTGCCAGCAGCCCAAGGCCTGACAATGAGCAGTTCTTC
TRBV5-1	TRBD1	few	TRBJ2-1	CASSLGTVNEQFF	TGCGCCAGCAGCCTAGGGACAGTAAATGAGCAGTTCTTC
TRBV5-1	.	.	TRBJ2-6	CASRLTSGANVLTF	TGCGCCAGCAGGCTTACCTCTGGGGCCAACGTCCTGACTTTC
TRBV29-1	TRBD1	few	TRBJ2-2	CSVGQTNTGELFF	TGCAGCGTGGGACAGACGAACACCGGGGAGCTGTTTTTT
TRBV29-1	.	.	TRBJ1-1	CSVYWTAITEAFF	TGCAGCGTTTATTGGACAGCGATCACTGAAGCTTTCTTT
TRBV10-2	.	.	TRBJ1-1	CASVLYTEAFF	TGCGCCAGCGTTCTGTACACTGAAGCTTTCTTT
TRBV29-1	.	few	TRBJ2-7	CSVPLLGTYEQYF	TGCAGCGTCCCGCTTTTGGGAACCTACGAGCAGTACTTC
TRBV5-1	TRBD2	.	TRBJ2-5	CASSFAPGLAREETQYF	TGCGCCAGCAGCTTCGCGCCGGGACTAGCGAGAGAAGAGACCCAGTACTTC
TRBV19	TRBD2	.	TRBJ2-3	CASSGTSGTDTQYF	TGTGCCAGCTCCGGGACTAGCGGTACAGATACGCAGTATTTT
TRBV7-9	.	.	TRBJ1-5	CASSLVGQPQHF	TGTGCCAGCAGCTTAGTGGGTCAGCCCCAGCATTTT
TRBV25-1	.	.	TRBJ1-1	CASSDLVGSEAFF	TGTGCCAGCAGTGACTTGGTAGGATCTGAAGCTTTCTTT
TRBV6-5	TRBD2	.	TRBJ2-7	CASSYSFRGSTYEQYF	TGTGCCAGCAGTTACTCATTTCGCGGGAGTACCTACGAGCAGTACTTC
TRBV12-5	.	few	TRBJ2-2	CASAIKGDTGELFF	TGTGCTAGCGCCATCAAGGGAGACACCGGGGAGCTGTTTTTT
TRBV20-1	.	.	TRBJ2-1	CSARNSHEQFF	TGCAGTGCTAGAAATAGCCATGAGCAGTTCTTC
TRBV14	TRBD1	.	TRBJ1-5	CASSQGDGIQGAQHF	TGTGCCAGCAGCCAAGGGGACGGAATCCAGGGGGCCCAGCATTTT